This TCR beta chain was sequenced in a study of identical twins. TCRdb independently ran MiXCR on the 5' RACE reads; one entry per CDR3 protein. Seen here are about 570,000 distinct CDR3 sequences, 9.5% to 10% observed once, and the top ten hold 2.5% to 3%. CDR1 SGHVS and CDR2 FNYEAQ come from the germline V gene. The CDR3 runs to 19 residues. V shed 1 base and J 4 bases; nucleotides not matched to a gene: 11. The sample holds many counts of this clonotype. This same sample was also part of a study on yellow fever vaccine responses in identical twins.

The TCR sequence derives from a woman aged 18-29 years in good health. This chain joins TRBV7-6 and TRBJ2-1, with 12 bases fitting TRBD2. Specimen: PBMCs. This CDR3 is CASSLDLAGGPRVYNEQFF. The DNA for the CDR3 is TGTGCCAGCAGCTTAGACCTAGCGGGGGGGCCGAGGGTTTACAATGAGCAGTTCTTC.